This TCR beta chain derives from a study of blood T cell repertoires in COVID-19. Some clones are missing from TCRdb's copy, which holds only in-frame ones; the method was immunoSEQ multiplex PCR. The data show roughly 100,000 clones, about nine tenths seen once. There are 16 residues in the CDR3. V was pared by 2 bases and J by 2 bases, with 15 bases between. Germline V gene lookup returns CDR1 MNHEY and CDR2 SVGAGI. Sequencing was performed on peripheral blood. This rearrangement joins TRBV6-5 to TRBJ1-1, with D hard to call. This TCR came from a woman aged 45-59 years with COVID-19, enrolled during active disease. Here the CDR3 DNA reads TGTGCCAGCAGTTACCCAGACCGGGAGGGAAACACTGAAGCTTTCTTT. It specifies CASSYPDREGNTEAFF.